These T cell receptor beta chains were read from a single sample in a study of early T cells in non-severe SARS-CoV-2 infection. TCRdb analysed the 5' RACE reads with MiXCR anew, one entry per CDR3 protein. Here the sample spans 62,000 or so distinct CDR3 sequences, approximately 10% being singletons. The sample consisted of whole blood. These TCRs come from an adult who was a healthcare worker with PCR-confirmed SARS-CoV-2 infection or an uninfected control (not recorded which). The CDR3 runs from the conserved cysteine through the conserved F or W. The order of the fields is CDR3 protein, V gene, CDR3 length, D gene. A D gene is named only where the DNA matches it firmly.

CASGQGVNTEAFF TRBV27 13 TRBD1
CSVAPRQGISTDTQYF TRBV29-1 16 TRBD1
CASKLLAGGPTDTQYF TRBV2 16 TRBD2
CASRGHISTDTQYF TRBV3-1 14 NA
CSARRTGVETQYF TRBV20-1 13 TRBD1
CASSFPPGQLNTEAFF TRBV5-6 16 NA
CASHPTGVTGELFF TRBV2 14 TRBD1
CASSLQGYREKLFF TRBV5-6 14 NA
CANSRGANTEAFF TRBV7-8 13 NA
CASSFGGRVDGELFF TRBV11-2 15 NA
CASSLEDFWERSVADTQYF TRBV7-2 19 NA
CAWTGLAGPHGYTF TRBV30 14 NA
CASSIRRGGYNEQFF TRBV19 15 NA
CASSPQTGTGELFF TRBV7-3 14 NA
CASSPPPGTTDTQYF TRBV5-4 15 NA
CASRERGSTYNEQFF TRBV6-1 15 NA
CASSPGSSENIQYF TRBV9 14 NA
CASSVWTLRSTEAFF TRBV5-6 15 NA
CASREETQYF TRBV2 10 NA
CASTVDRGDNEKLFF TRBV2 15 TRBD1
CASSLQKGMAPLHF TRBV5-5 14 NA
CASSAANTEAFF TRBV9 12 NA
CSARETGGNTEAFF TRBV20-1 14 TRBD1
CASSRYPLTEAFF TRBV27 13 NA
CASSPGGQRDDTEAFF TRBV5-4 16 TRBD1
CAGRSNTGELFF TRBV12-3/TRBV12-4 12 NA
CASSLVGRGMNTGELFF TRBV7-8 17 NA
CASSADRNQETQYF TRBV2 14 NA
CASSPDFPEAGEQFF TRBV18 15 NA